The T cell receptor (beta chain) under discussion was sequenced for a study of blood T cell repertoires in COVID-19. Whole-study context: Acute and convalescent COVID-19 samples came from the United States, Italy and Spain. Nucleic acid was either cDNA or gDNA, and it came from T cells, B-cell-depleted T cells, or PBMCs.

Original data processing: Estimation of nucleated cell counts was performed using reference gene primer amplification. TCRdb's copy holds only in-frame clones and misses some; the assay was immunoSEQ multiplex PCR. D and trimming were read from the DNA, whereas the V and J calls and clone size are those reported in that table. The repertoire consists of approximately 220,000 clones, with approximately 83% occurring once and the leading ten covering roughly 27%. Trimming removed 1 base at V and 0 bases at J, with 12 bases between. The CDR3 has 17 amino acids. The V gene's germline CDR1 is SGHAT and CDR2 FQNNGV.

The origin of this receptor is a man aged 35 to 55 with acute or convalescent COVID-19. The chain links TRBV11-2 to TRBJ1-4; the D is unclear. The sequenced sample was peripheral blood. This chain's CDR3 is CASSLAGLTSTNEKLFF. The CDR3 bases are TGTGCCAGCAGCTTAGCCGGGTTAACATCAACTAATGAAAAACTGTTTTTT.